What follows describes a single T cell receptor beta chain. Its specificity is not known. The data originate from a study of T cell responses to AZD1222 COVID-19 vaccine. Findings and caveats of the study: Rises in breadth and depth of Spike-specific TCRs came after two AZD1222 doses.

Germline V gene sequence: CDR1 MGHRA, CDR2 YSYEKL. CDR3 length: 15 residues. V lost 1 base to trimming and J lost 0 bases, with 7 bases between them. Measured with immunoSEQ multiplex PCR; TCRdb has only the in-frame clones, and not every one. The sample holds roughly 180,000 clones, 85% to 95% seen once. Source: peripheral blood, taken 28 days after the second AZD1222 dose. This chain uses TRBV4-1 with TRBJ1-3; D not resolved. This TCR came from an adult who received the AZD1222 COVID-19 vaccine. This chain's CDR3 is CASSQVVSSGNTIYF. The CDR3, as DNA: TGCGCCAGCAGCCAAGTGGTGAGCTCTGGAAACACCATATATTTT.